These 20 T cell receptor beta chains were sequenced from one sample in a study of blood T cell repertoires in COVID-19 (dated by TCRdb to between 2020 and 2021). To prepare the library, the immunoSEQ multiplex PCR assay was applied. The table was pulled from immuneACCESS by TCRdb, which kept in-frame rearrangements only. Such tables lose some clones; where checked, under half of the loss comes from unresolved V genes, and the rest has no known cause. The sample records around 60,000 clones, around four fifths of which are singletons. The top ten clones comprise 4.5% to 5.5% of the sample. The sequenced sample consisted of peripheral blood. Receptors originate from a man aged 70 or older with acute or convalescent COVID-19.

V usage is TRBV28 and J usage is TRBJ2-3; 11 positions match TRBD1. The CDR3 runs 16 residues. V lost 5 bases and J lost 3; bases outside the gene matches: 7. Germline V gene lookup returns CDR1 MDHEN and CDR2 SYDVKM. The CDR3 nucleotides read TGTGCCAGCAGTCCTAACGGACAGGGGGCAACAGATACGCAGTATTTT. Its protein product is CASSPNGQGATDTQYF.

The table lists this clone with a count of one. V usage is TRBV28 and J usage is TRBJ1-4; 8 bases map to TRBD1. There are 14 residues in the CDR3. Germline CDR1 reads MDHEN; CDR2 reads SYDVKM. Trimming removed 5 bases from V and 8 bases from J; junction bases left unmatched: 7. The CDR3 spells CASSVQGAVEKLFF. In DNA, the CDR3 is TGTGCCAGCAGTGTGCAGGGGGCGGTGGAAAAACTGTTTTTT. Looking up the rest from reference TRBV28 and TRBJ1-4 gives the full variable domain: DVKVTQSSRYLVKRTGEKVFLECVQDMDHENMFWYRQDPGLGLRLIYFSYDVKMKEKGDIPEGYSVSREKKERFSLILESASTNQTSMYLCASSVQGAVEKLFFGSGTQLSVL.

This sequence joins TRBV7-9 and TRBJ1-6; D is perhaps TRBD1 (6 bases). The germline V gene has CDR1 SEHNR and CDR2 FQNEAQ (reference sequence). The CDR3 is 14 residues long. V was cut by 5 bases and J by 10 bases, with 15 bases left in between. This CDR3 reads CASSDPGVRSPLHF. The CDR3 DNA sequence: TGTGCCAGCAGCGACCCAGGGGTAAGGTCACCCCTCCACTTT.

This clone came up once. The rearrangement links TRBV9 to TRBJ2-7; 7 nucleotides align to TRBD1. V was pared by 4 bases and J by 0 bases, with 4 bases of the junction left unmatched. Germline V lookup: CDR1 SGDLS, CDR2 YYNGEE. CDR3 length equals 14 residues. CDR3 loop: CASSPRDSSYEQYF. CDR3 nucleotide sequence: TGTGCCAGCAGCCCCCGGGACAGCTCCTACGAGCAGTACTTC. Using reference TRBV9 and TRBJ2-7 for the parts outside the CDR3, the full variable domain is DSGVTQTPKHLITATGQRVTLRCSPRSGDLSVYWYQQSLDQGLQFLIQYYNGEERAKGNILERFSAQQFPDLHSELNLSSLELGDSALYFCASSPRDSSYEQYFGPGTRLTVT.

The V call is TRBV2, the J call TRBJ2-5; 8 bases are a match to TRBD2. V lost 4 bases to trimming and J lost 3 bases; unmatched junction nucleotides: 7. Germline V lookup: CDR1 SNHLY, CDR2 FYNNEI. The CDR3 is 15 residues long. The CDR3 here is CASSGGSGAEETQYF. The CDR3 nucleotides are TGTGCCAGCAGTGGTGGTAGCGGGGCCGAAGAGACCCAGTACTTC.

The J gene is TRBJ2-1, the V gene TRBV5-1; 8 bases fit TRBD1. Looked up from germline, CDR1 is SGHRS and CDR2 is YFSETQ. Unmatched junction bases numbered 4, after V lost 4 bases and J lost 4 bases. The CDR3 is made up of 14 amino acids. This CDR3 reads CASSLQGGYNEQFF. In DNA, the CDR3 is TGCGCCAGCAGCCTACAGGGGGGTTACAATGAGCAGTTCTTC.

CDR3 DNA: TGTGCCAGCAGCCAAGTGAGAGGGGGATGGGGGACCGGGGAGCTGTTTTTT. It translates to CASSQVRGGWGTGELFF. The chain employs TRBV3-1 (or the pseudogene TRBV3-2) and TRBJ2-2, with D perhaps TRBD1 (6 bases). Germline-derived CDR1 and CDR2 are LGHDT and YNNKEL (reference sequence). Trimming left V 1 base short and J 5 bases short, with 17 bases between. The CDR3 has 17 amino acids.

The chain links TRBV5-4 to TRBJ1-1; D remains unclear. CDR3 length: 15 amino acids. Deletions cut 1 base from V and 4 bases from J, with 14 bases between. Germline CDR1 SGHNT, CDR2 YYREEE (reference sequence). The CDR3 nucleotides read TGTGCCAGCAGCTTGTTCCAGGTGGCTGCCACTGAAGCTTTCTTT. This sequence encodes CASSLFQVAATEAFF.

In its sample, this clone was seen once. The CDR3 region has the DNA TGTGCCAGCAGTCCTACAGGGCGCAATCAGCCCCAGCATTTT. Its protein is CASSPTGRNQPQHF. The chain has TRBV6-5 and TRBJ1-5; D possibly corresponds to TRBD1 (6 bases). The germline CDR1 and CDR2 sequences are MNHEY and SVGAGI. With 5 bases removed from V and 2 bases from J, the gap between germline ends came to 10 bases. CDR3 length: 14 residues.

The J gene is TRBJ2-7, the V gene TRBV5-1; the match to TRBD2 covers 8 bases. The V gene end was trimmed by 1 base and the J gene end by 4 bases; junction bases not matched to a gene: 7. CDR3 length: 15 residues. CDR1 and CDR2 from the germline V gene are SGHRS and YFSETQ. The CDR3 region is CASSLTGGHFYEQYF. Here the CDR3 DNA reads TGCGCCAGCAGCTTGACGGGGGGGCATTTTTACGAGCAGTACTTC.

The gene calls are TRBV2 and TRBJ2-1; 8 nucleotides line up with TRBD2. The CDR3 length is 18 residues. Germline V gene lookup returns CDR1 SNHLY and CDR2 FYNNEI. Losses at the gene ends were 7 bases for V and 4 bases for J; bases not matched to a gene: 18. The CDR3 loop reads CASKEGDGSGGFYNEQFF. The DNA of the CDR3 is TGTGCCAGCAAAGAAGGGGACGGGAGCGGGGGCTTTTACAATGAGCAGTTCTTC.

In its sample, this clone was seen once. The gene calls are TRBV15 and TRBJ1-2; 8 bases match TRBD1. The J segment lost 0 bases and the V segment lost 5 bases, leaving 8 bases of the junction unmatched. CDR3 size: 16 residues. Germline loops: CDR1 LNHNV, CDR2 YYDKDF (reference sequence). The CDR3 sequence is CATSRPGTGANYGYTF. CDR3 coding DNA: TGTGCCACCAGCCGACCCGGGACAGGAGCTAACTATGGCTACACCTTC.

For this clone: The junction shows a germline mismatch at one end, possibly a read error. J is TRBJ2-3 and V is TRBV10-2, with TRBD2 as a possible D gene (5 bases). Germline CDR1 WSHSY, CDR2 SAAADI. The CDR3 is 15 amino acids. CDR3 coding DNA: TGCGCCAGTAGTGGCTGGCGGGCGGACACAGATACGCAGTATTTT. It yields the protein CASSGWRADTDTQYF.

This clone was observed a handful of times. The chain links TRBV20-1 to TRBJ1-2; maybe TRBD1 (5 bases). The CDR3 runs 13 residues. The germline CDR1 and CDR2 sequences are DFQATT and SNEGSKA (reference sequence). The V and J ends lost 3 bases and 3 bases respectively, with 11 bases between them. The chain's CDR3 is CSASPLQDYGYTF. As DNA, the CDR3 is TGCAGTGCTAGTCCTTTACAGGACTATGGCTACACCTTC.

About this clone: This sample includes further DNA sequences coding for the same CDR3. The rearrangement links TRBV7-2 to TRBJ2-7; possibly TRBD1 for D (5 bases). The germline V and J ends were trimmed by 4 bases and 7 bases, with 14 bases remaining between them. The CDR3 runs to 13 residues. Germline V gene sequence: CDR1 SGHTA, CDR2 FQGNSA. The DNA for the CDR3 is TGTGCCAGCAGCTCGCAGGGTCCAATGGAGCAGTACTTC. Residues: CASSSQGPMEQYF.

This chain joins TRBV6-1 and TRBJ2-2, with 13 bases aligning to TRBD2. CDR1 is MNHNS and CDR2 is SASEGT in the germline V gene. The CDR3 runs 19 residues. After removal of 2 bases from V and 6 bases from J, the junction contained 12 bases not matched to a gene. The CDR3 protein is CASSERTSGGAVSAGELFF. DNA for the CDR3: TGTGCCAGCAGTGAAAGAACTAGCGGGGGGGCAGTAAGTGCCGGGGAGCTGTTTTTT.

The chain combines TRBV10-3 with TRBJ2-1, with D perhaps matching TRBD1 (5 bases). CDR1 is ENHRY, CDR2 SYGVKD, per germline. V was trimmed by 8 bases and J by 1 base, leaving 15 bases between them. This CDR3 is 15 amino acids long. CDR3 protein: CAIDRGSRSYNEQFF. DNA of the CDR3: TGTGCCATCGATAGGGGCTCTCGTTCCTACAATGAGCAGTTCTTC.

This sequence joins TRBV14 and TRBJ1-1, with D perhaps matching TRBD1 (5 bases). Between the trimmed V and J ends, which lost 4 bases and 1 base, there was a span of 19 bases. Per the germline V gene, CDR1 is SGHDN and CDR2 is FVKESK. The CDR3 spans 17 residues. CDR3 DNA: TGTGCCAGCAGCCGTCGGTTCGGCAGGGTAGGGAACACTGAAGCTTTCTTT. Translating it yields CASSRRFGRVGNTEAFF.

The chain couples TRBV7-9 to TRBJ2-6, with TRBD1 matching 7 bases. V shed 5 bases, J shed 2 bases, and the junction held 3 bases outside the gene matches. There are 15 residues in the CDR3. Germline V gene sequence: CDR1 SEHNR, CDR2 FQNEAQ (reference sequence). Written as DNA, the CDR3 is TGTGCCAGCAGCCCGGGGACAGCTGGGGCCAACGTCCTGACTTTC. Its protein is CASSPGTAGANVLTF.

The CDR3 DNA sequence: TGTGCCAGCGGGCTTACAGGGCTCGGTGAGCAGTTCTTC. Residues: CASGLTGLGEQFF. The chain recombines TRBV7-2 with TRBJ2-1; D may be TRBD1 (6 bases). This CDR3 has 13 amino acids. Germline V gene data show CDR1 as SGHTA and CDR2 as FQGNSA. Between the trimmed V and J ends, which lost 8 bases and 9 bases, there was a span of 17 bases.